This T cell receptor beta chain was captured by sequencing in a study of blood T cell repertoires in COVID-19. About the study: The United States, Italy and Spain were the sources of the acute and convalescent COVID-19 samples.

The germline CDR1 and CDR2 sequences are LGHNA and YNFKEQ. The junction had 12 bases not matched to a gene; V was cut back by 4 bases and J by 5 bases. This CDR3 contains 16 residues. Residents of about two dozen US areas, aged about 18 to 95 years, made up the participants. Cohorts were based on clinical histories the participants reported. Within 2 weeks before study entry, exposed participants met a COVID-19 case. TCRdb's table, derived via immunoSEQ multiplex PCR, lists solely in-frame clones and lacks some. Of some 180,000 clones listed, 80% were seen once; the top ten hold about 15%. The source of this sequence is a man aged 55 to 70 who had been exposed to COVID-19. The chain couples TRBV4-2 to TRBJ2-7, with 9 bases matching TRBD2. The source material was PBMCs or T cells enriched from blood (not recorded which). The CDR3 bases are TGTGCCAGCAGCCGGGGGCCCTTTAGCGGGAGTGACGAGCAGTACTTC. Its protein product is CASSRGPFSGSDEQYF.